This is a list of T cell receptor beta chains from one sample in a study of CD8 T cells in ankylosing spondylitis. TCRdb fed the 5' RACE reads into MiXCR, producing one record per CDR3 protein. This table has some 350,000 distinct CDR3 sequences, over 12% appearing once. Sample: blood, either unsorted or a sorted T cell fraction (not recorded which). These receptors all stem from a male donor with ankylosing spondylitis or in good health (not recorded which). The CDR3 runs from the conserved cysteine through the conserved F or W. A D gene is named only where the DNA matches it firmly. The size entry is marked missing in some rows and otherwise reads once, few, many or a size class.

j_call d_call clone_size cdr3_length v_call cdr3_aa cdr3_nt
TRBJ2-7 TRBD1 few 14 TRBV5-1 CASSSRQGTYEQYF TGCGCCAGCAGCTCCCGACAGGGCACCTACGAGCAGTACTTC
TRBJ2-1 TRBD2 few 15 TRBV5-1 CASSQLAGVYNEQFF TGCGCCAGCAGCCAACTAGCGGGAGTGTACAATGAGCAGTTCTTC
TRBJ2-7 TRBD1 many 12 TRBV12-3/TRBV12-4 CASSNSGGEQYF TGTGCCAGCAGCAACTCAGGGGGCGAGCAGTACTTC
TRBJ2-3 TRBD2 few 18 TRBV12-3/TRBV12-4 CASSKLTSGRGGTDTQYF TGTGCCAGCAGCAAACTAACTAGCGGGAGGGGTGGCACAGATACGCAGTATTTT
TRBJ1-2 NA many 12 TRBV10-3 CAISESRYGYTF TGTGCCATCAGTGAGTCTCGTTATGGCTACACCTTC
TRBJ2-3 NA NA 13 TRBV15 CATGKVYGDTQYF TGTGCCACCGGGAAAGTGTACGGAGATACGCAGTATTTT
TRBJ2-7 TRBD2 few 14 TRBV11-3 CASSVSGGPYEQYF TGTGCCAGCAGCGTCAGCGGGGGACCCTACGAGCAGTACTTC
TRBJ2-7 TRBD1 NA 15 TRBV20-1 CSARAMTGKEYEQYF TGCAGTGCTAGGGCCATGACAGGGAAGGAGTACGAGCAGTACTTC
TRBJ1-1 NA NA 13 TRBV6-1 CASSTVGETEAFF TGTGCCAGCAGCACCGTGGGGGAAACTGAAGCTTTCTTT
TRBJ2-5 TRBD2 NA 18 TRBV11-1 CASSLVRSGLAGVRAQYF TGTGCCAGCAGCTTAGTAAGGAGTGGGCTAGCGGGAGTGAGGGCCCAGTACTTC
TRBJ2-7 NA few 15 TRBV12-3/TRBV12-4 CASSLGENRASEQYF TGTGCCAGCAGTTTAGGAGAGAACAGGGCGTCCGAGCAGTACTTC
TRBJ2-2 NA many 12 TRBV7-9 CASSPQTGELFF TGTGCCAGCAGCCCGCAGACCGGGGAGCTGTTTTTT
TRBJ2-7 NA few 11 TRBV5-1 CASSLYDEQYF TGCGCCAGCAGCTTGTATGACGAGCAGTACTTC
TRBJ2-3 TRBD2 NA 15 TRBV5-1 CASSSDGGNTDTQYF TGCGCCAGCAGCTCCGACGGGGGGAACACAGATACGCAGTATTTT
TRBJ2-1 TRBD2 many 13 TRBV5-6 CASSLGTSGREFF TGTGCCAGCAGCTTGGGGACTAGCGGGAGAGAGTTCTTC
TRBJ2-7 TRBD2 NA 15 TRBV15 CATSPSFSAGGEQYF TGTGCCACCAGCCCCTCCTTTTCGGCGGGAGGCGAGCAGTACTTC
TRBJ2-3 NA few 15 TRBV3-1 CASSQGGRNTDTQYF TGTGCCAGCAGCCAAGGGGGGAGGAACACAGATACGCAGTATTTT
TRBJ1-2 NA NA 14 TRBV4-1 CASSQALTPLGYTF TGCGCCAGCAGCCAGGCGCTAACTCCTCTGGGCTACACCTTC
TRBJ2-7 TRBD1 few 14 TRBV12-3/TRBV12-4 CASSYGQGPYEQYF TGTGCCAGCAGCTACGGACAGGGCCCCTACGAGCAGTACTTC
TRBJ2-4 NA NA 15 TRBV20-1 CSARARGRGKNIQYF TGCAGTGCTAGAGCGCGGGGGCGCGGGAAAAACATTCAGTACTTC
TRBJ2-7 NA few 14 TRBV5-6 CASSSGRPTIEQYF TGTGCCAGCAGTTCAGGGAGACCCACGATCGAGCAGTACTTC
TRBJ2-7 NA NA 14 TRBV3-1 CASSQAAGNYEQYF TGTGCCAGCAGCCAAGCCGCAGGAAACTACGAGCAGTACTTC
TRBJ1-1 NA NA 11 TRBV20-1 CSAPGAGTAFF TGCAGTGCCCCCGGGGCGGGTACAGCTTTCTTT
TRBJ2-2 NA few 16 TRBV6-1 CASSTLSVADTGELFF TGTGCCAGCAGTACGCTTAGCGTCGCGGACACCGGGGAGCTGTTTTTT
TRBJ1-3 NA NA 13 TRBV25-1 CASRRGDGNTIYF TGTGCCAGCAGGAGGGGGGACGGAAACACCATATATTTT
TRBJ1-5 TRBD1 NA 17 TRBV12-5 CASAQGQGVLGNQPQHF TGTGCTAGTGCCCAAGGACAGGGGGTGTTAGGCAATCAGCCCCAGCATTTT
TRBJ2-1 TRBD1 many 17 TRBV11-3 CASSSGQGSLSYNEQFF TGTGCCAGCAGCTCCGGACAGGGGTCTCTGTCCTACAATGAGCAGTTCTTC
TRBJ1-4 TRBD1 many 14 TRBV20-1 CSATDGQGNEKLFF TGCAGTGCGACAGATGGACAGGGAAATGAAAAACTGTTTTTT
TRBJ2-2 TRBD2 few 17 TRBV12-3/TRBV12-4 CASSFSLTSGVTGELFF TGTGCCAGCAGTTTTTCCCTGACTAGCGGGGTCACCGGGGAGCTGTTTTTT
TRBJ2-2 NA many 14 TRBV15 CATSPAASTGELFF TGTGCCACCAGCCCGGCAGCCTCAACCGGGGAGCTGTTTTTT
TRBJ2-1 TRBD2 NA 15 TRBV6-5 CASSYGGGGYNEQFF TGTGCCAGCAGTTATGGCGGGGGTGGTTACAATGAGCAGTTCTTC
TRBJ1-1 TRBD1 many 15 TRBV25-1 CASSVDRGRDTEAFF TGTGCCAGCAGTGTGGACAGGGGGCGAGACACTGAAGCTTTCTTT
TRBJ2-6 NA NA 19 TRBV5-1 CASSSPGEGSISGANVLTF TGCGCCAGCAGCTCCCCGGGAGAGGGTTCCATCTCTGGGGCCAACGTCCTGACTTTC
TRBJ2-3 NA few 14 TRBV9 CASTVSPRTDTQYF TGTGCCAGCACCGTATCCCCTAGGACAGATACGCAGTATTTT
TRBJ2-7 NA many 11 TRBV12-3/TRBV12-4 CASSRGHEQYF TGTGCCAGCAGTAGGGGACACGAGCAGTACTTC
TRBJ2-5 NA few 13 TRBV7-9 CASSRSTEETQYF TGTGCCAGCAGCCGAAGTACTGAAGAGACCCAGTACTTC
TRBJ1-1 NA few 15 TRBV3-1 CASSQERVRETEAFF TGTGCCAGCAGCCAAGAAAGGGTAAGGGAAACTGAAGCTTTCTTT
TRBJ2-4 NA NA 15 TRBV7-8 CASAHQLPPKNIQYF TGTGCCAGCGCCCACCAGCTTCCCCCCAAAAACATTCAGTACTTC
TRBJ2-7 TRBD2 NA 15 TRBV29-1 CSALGGRGDPYEQYF TGCAGCGCCCTCGGGGGGCGGGGGGATCCCTACGAGCAGTACTTC
TRBJ1-5 NA NA 13 TRBV6-2/TRBV6-3 CASLRAGNQPQHF TGTGCCAGTCTAAGAGCCGGCAATCAGCCCCAGCATTTT
TRBJ2-3 TRBD2 few 16 TRBV6-1 CASTLRAGGLTDTQYF TGTGCCAGCACCTTACGAGCGGGGGGCCTCACAGATACGCAGTATTTT
TRBJ2-3 NA few 16 TRBV7-2 CASSALGPTVTDTQYF TGTGCCAGCAGCGCACTAGGGCCGACAGTCACAGATACGCAGTATTTT
TRBJ2-1 NA NA 14 TRBV28 CASMRATSYNEQFF TGTGCCAGCATGAGGGCGACGTCCTACAATGAGCAGTTCTTC
TRBJ1-2 NA few 15 TRBV20-1 CSAEGPGLPNYGYTF TGCAGTGCCGAGGGCCCCGGACTCCCTAACTATGGCTACACCTTC
TRBJ2-2 TRBD2 NA 21 TRBV7-3 CASSLNFAGLAGGTNTGELFF TGTGCCAGCAGCTTAAATTTCGCGGGACTAGCGGGGGGGACTAACACCGGGGAGCTGTTTTTT
TRBJ1-3 NA few 13 TRBV29-1 CSVVQDSGNTIYF TGCAGCGTTGTTCAGGACTCTGGAAACACCATATATTTT
TRBJ2-5 NA NA 12 TRBV12-3/TRBV12-4 CASSMYQETQYF TGTGCCAGCAGTATGTACCAAGAGACCCAGTACTTC
TRBJ2-1 NA NA 14 TRBV18 CASSLLQGPGEQFF TGTGCCAGCTCCCTCCTACAGGGTCCAGGCGAGCAGTTCTTC
TRBJ1-2 NA few 12 TRBV28 CASSPIGYGYTF TGTGCCAGCAGTCCAATCGGATATGGCTACACCTTC
TRBJ1-5 TRBD1 NA 18 TRBV12-3/TRBV12-4 CASSSGQLDLYSNQPQHF TGTGCCAGCAGTTCGGGACAGCTAGACCTCTATAGCAATCAGCCCCAGCATTTT
TRBJ2-2 NA NA 14 TRBV6-5 CASSYLRDTGELFF TGTGCCAGCAGTTACCTCAGGGACACCGGGGAGCTGTTTTTT